This TCR beta chain was identified in a study of cytomegalovirus exposure and HLA in healthy donors. Trimming took 1 base from V and 3 from J, leaving 9 bases between them. The CDR3 spans 15 residues. Germline values: CDR1 SGHAT, CDR2 FQNNGV. Researchers ran the PCR with 60 Vbeta and 13 Jbeta primers. Data came from immunoSEQ multiplex PCR; TCRdb stores just in-frame clones and leaves some out. Of more than 100,000 clones listed, 75% to 90% were seen once; the top ten hold 1.5% to 1.7%. Sequencing was done on a sample of PBMCs. J is TRBJ2-2 and V is TRBV11-2; D call uncertain. This TCR was sampled from a man between 40 and 49 years old in good health and CMV-seronegative. The CDR3 region has the DNA TGTGCCAGCAGCTTAGGGGCAGTTTACACCGGGGAGCTGTTTTTT. This translates into CASSLGAVYTGELFF.